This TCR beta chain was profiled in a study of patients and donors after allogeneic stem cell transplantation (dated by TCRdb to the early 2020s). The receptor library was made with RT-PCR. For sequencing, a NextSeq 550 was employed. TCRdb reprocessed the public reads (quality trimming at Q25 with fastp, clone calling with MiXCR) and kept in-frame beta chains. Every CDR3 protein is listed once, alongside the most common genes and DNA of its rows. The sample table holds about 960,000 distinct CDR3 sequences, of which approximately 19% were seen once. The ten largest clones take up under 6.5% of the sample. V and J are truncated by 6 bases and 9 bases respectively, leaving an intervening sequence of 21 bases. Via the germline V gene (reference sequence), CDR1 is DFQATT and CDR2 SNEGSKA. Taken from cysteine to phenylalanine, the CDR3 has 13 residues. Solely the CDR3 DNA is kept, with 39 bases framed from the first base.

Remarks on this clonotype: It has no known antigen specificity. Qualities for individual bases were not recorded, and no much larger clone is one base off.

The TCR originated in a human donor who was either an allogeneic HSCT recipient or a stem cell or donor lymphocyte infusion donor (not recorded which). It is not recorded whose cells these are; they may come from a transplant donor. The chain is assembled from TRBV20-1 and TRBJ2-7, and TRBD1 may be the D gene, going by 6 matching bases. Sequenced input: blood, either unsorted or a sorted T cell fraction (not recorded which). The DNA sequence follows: TGCAGTGCCGGACGTGGGGGCCGCGTTGCGCAGTACTTC. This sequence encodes CSAGRGGRVAQYF.